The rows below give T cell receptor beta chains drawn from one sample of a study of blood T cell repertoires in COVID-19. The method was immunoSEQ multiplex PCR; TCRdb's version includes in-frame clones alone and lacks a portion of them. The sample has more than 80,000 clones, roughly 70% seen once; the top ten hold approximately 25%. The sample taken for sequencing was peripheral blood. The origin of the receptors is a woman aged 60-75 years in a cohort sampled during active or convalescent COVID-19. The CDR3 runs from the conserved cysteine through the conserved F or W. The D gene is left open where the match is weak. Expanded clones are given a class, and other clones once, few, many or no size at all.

CDR3 protein: CALDGRVPGMNTEAFF
CDR3 DNA: TGTGCCTTGGACGGGAGGGTGCCGGGAATGAACACTGAAGCTTTCTTT
D gene: NA
clone size: NA
J gene: TRBJ1-1
V gene: TRBV30

CDR3 protein: CASSQGRGSLGEQYF
CDR3 DNA: TGTGCCAGCAGCCAAGGGAGGGGATCGCTGGGGGAGCAGTACTTC
D gene: NA
clone size: NA
J gene: TRBJ2-7
V gene: TRBV3-1/TRBV3-2

CDR3 protein: CASSDGTAYEQYF
CDR3 DNA: TGTGCCAGCAGCGATGGGACTGCTTACGAGCAGTACTTC
D gene: NA
clone size: NA
J gene: TRBJ2-7
V gene: TRBV9

CDR3 protein: CASSRDRGTGELFF
CDR3 DNA: TGTGCCAGCAGTCGAGACAGGGGGACCGGGGAGCTGTTTTTT
D gene: TRBD1
clone size: NA
J gene: TRBJ2-2
V gene: TRBV2

CDR3 protein: CASSFTGSQETQYF
CDR3 DNA: TGTGCCAGCAGTTTCACAGGGTCCCAAGAGACCCAGTACTTC
D gene: NA
clone size: NA
J gene: TRBJ2-5
V gene: TRBV6-5

CDR3 protein: CSASPGGRGTGANVLTF
CDR3 DNA: TGCAGTGCTAGTCCCGGAGGGAGGGGGACTGGGGCCAACGTCCTGACTTTC
D gene: NA
clone size: NA
J gene: TRBJ2-6
V gene: TRBV20-1

CDR3 protein: CASSYPGGNTGELFF
CDR3 DNA: TGTGCCAGCAGTTACCCAGGGGGGAACACCGGGGAGCTGTTTTTT
D gene: TRBD1
clone size: NA
J gene: TRBJ2-2
V gene: TRBV6-2/TRBV6-3

CDR3 protein: CASSPDRDQETQYF
CDR3 DNA: TGTGCCAGCAGCCCCGACAGGGACCAAGAGACCCAGTACTTC
D gene: TRBD1
clone size: few
J gene: TRBJ2-5
V gene: TRBV5-4

CDR3 protein: CASSFRDSPNEKLFF
CDR3 DNA: TGTGCCAGCAGTTTTCGGGACAGCCCTAATGAAAAACTGTTTTTT
D gene: TRBD1
clone size: NA
J gene: TRBJ1-4
V gene: TRBV28

CDR3 protein: CASSLQAGGQYEQYF
CDR3 DNA: TGTGCCAGCAGCCTACAAGCGGGGGGGCAGTACGAGCAGTACTTC
D gene: TRBD2
clone size: NA
J gene: TRBJ2-7
V gene: TRBV7-6

CDR3 protein: CASSVRQISEQYF
CDR3 DNA: TGTGCCAGCAGTGTTCGACAGATCTCCGAGCAGTACTTC
D gene: NA
clone size: NA
J gene: TRBJ2-7
V gene: TRBV25-1

CDR3 protein: CASSSLAPANTGELFF
CDR3 DNA: TGTGCCAGCAGCTCCCTAGCCCCAGCGAACACCGGGGAGCTGTTTTTT
D gene: NA
clone size: NA
J gene: TRBJ2-2
V gene: TRBV7-2

CDR3 protein: CASSLEGKRTDTQYF
CDR3 DNA: TGCGCCAGCAGCTTGGAGGGGAAGAGGACAGATACGCAGTATTTT
D gene: NA
clone size: NA
J gene: TRBJ2-3
V gene: TRBV5-1

CDR3 protein: CASSQARTGVNYGYTF
CDR3 DNA: TGCGCCAGCAGCCAAGCTCGGACAGGGGTTAACTATGGCTACACCTTC
D gene: TRBD1
clone size: NA
J gene: TRBJ1-2
V gene: TRBV4-1

CDR3 protein: CASSQVGDYQPQHF
CDR3 DNA: TGTGCCAGCAGCCAAGTCGGGGATTATCAGCCCCAGCATTTT
D gene: NA
clone size: NA
J gene: TRBJ1-5
V gene: TRBV4-2

CDR3 protein: CASSLVAGGYEQYF
CDR3 DNA: TGTGCCAGCAGCTTGGTGGCAGGGGGCTACGAGCAGTACTTC
D gene: TRBD1
clone size: few
J gene: TRBJ2-7
V gene: TRBV5-5

CDR3 protein: CASRETIRAGETQYF
CDR3 DNA: TGTGCCAGCAGGGAAACTATTCGGGCGGGTGAGACCCAGTACTTC
D gene: NA
clone size: NA
J gene: TRBJ2-5
V gene: TRBV2

CDR3 protein: CASSTHPGQTNYGYTF
CDR3 DNA: TGTGCCAGCAGTACGCATCCGGGACAGACTAACTATGGCTACACCTTC
D gene: TRBD1
clone size: NA
J gene: TRBJ1-2
V gene: TRBV28

CDR3 protein: CASSSDRGAGQETQYF
CDR3 DNA: TGTGCCAGCAGCTCAGACAGGGGGGCCGGTCAAGAGACCCAGTACTTC
D gene: TRBD1
clone size: NA
J gene: TRBJ2-5
V gene: TRBV7-8

CDR3 protein: CASSFPTDRAGEQYF
CDR3 DNA: TGTGCCAGCAGCTTTCCGACAGACAGGGCCGGGGAGCAGTACTTC
D gene: TRBD1
clone size: once
J gene: TRBJ2-7
V gene: TRBV11-2

CDR3 protein: CASSQEPGTHYGYTF
CDR3 DNA: TGCGCCAGCAGCCAAGAGCCCGGGACACACTATGGCTACACCTTC
D gene: NA
clone size: NA
J gene: TRBJ1-2
V gene: TRBV4-1

CDR3 protein: CASSLAGQGPYGYTF
CDR3 DNA: TGCGCCAGCAGCCTCGCGGGACAGGGCCCCTATGGCTACACCTTC
D gene: TRBD1
clone size: NA
J gene: TRBJ1-2
V gene: TRBV4-1

CDR3 protein: CASSQGGQRRVTYYGYTF
CDR3 DNA: TGTGCCAGCAGCCAAGGGGGACAGAGGCGAGTTACCTACTATGGCTACACCTTC
D gene: TRBD1
clone size: NA
J gene: TRBJ1-2
V gene: TRBV7-8

CDR3 protein: CASSLSTGIGNTIYF
CDR3 DNA: TGCGCCAGCAGCTTGTCGACAGGGATTGGAAACACCATATATTTT
D gene: TRBD1
clone size: NA
J gene: TRBJ1-3
V gene: TRBV5-1

CDR3 protein: CASSLGGTSGGLGTDTQYF
CDR3 DNA: TGTGCCAGCAGCTTAGGTGGGACTAGCGGGGGGCTTGGCACAGATACGCAGTATTTT
D gene: TRBD2
clone size: NA
J gene: TRBJ2-3
V gene: TRBV11-2

CDR3 protein: CASRLQGTTYEQYF
CDR3 DNA: TGTGCCAGCAGGCTACAGGGTACGACCTACGAGCAGTACTTC
D gene: NA
clone size: NA
J gene: TRBJ2-7
V gene: TRBV2

CDR3 protein: CASSLVQGNTEAFF
CDR3 DNA: TGTGCCAGCAGCTTGGTCCAGGGGAACACTGAAGCTTTCTTT
D gene: NA
clone size: few
J gene: TRBJ1-1
V gene: TRBV5-6

CDR3 protein: CASSPLGLSGNTIYF
CDR3 DNA: TGTGCCAGCAGCCCCCTGGGCCTCTCTGGAAACACCATATATTTT
D gene: NA
clone size: NA
J gene: TRBJ1-3
V gene: TRBV9

CDR3 protein: CASSFRGSESYEQYF
CDR3 DNA: TGTGCCAGCAGTTTTAGAGGGTCGGAATCCTACGAGCAGTACTTC
D gene: NA
clone size: NA
J gene: TRBJ2-7
V gene: TRBV28

CDR3 protein: CASSLPSGNEQFF
CDR3 DNA: TGTGCCAGCAGCTTACCTAGCGGCAATGAGCAGTTCTTC
D gene: TRBD2
clone size: NA
J gene: TRBJ2-1
V gene: TRBV7-2

CDR3 protein: CASREGYEQYF
CDR3 DNA: TGTGCCAGCAGGGAGGGCTACGAGCAGTACTTC
D gene: NA
clone size: few
J gene: TRBJ2-7
V gene: TRBV7-9

CDR3 protein: CASSLDRAGNEQFF
CDR3 DNA: TGTGCCAGCAGCTTAGACAGGGCCGGCAATGAGCAGTTCTTC
D gene: TRBD1
clone size: many
J gene: TRBJ2-1
V gene: TRBV5-8

CDR3 protein: CASSLPRLAGGPGGELFF
CDR3 DNA: TGTGCCAGCAGCCTGCCCCGACTAGCGGGGGGGCCAGGCGGGGAGCTGTTTTTT
D gene: TRBD2
clone size: NA
J gene: TRBJ2-2
V gene: TRBV4-2

CDR3 protein: CASSPHSGGSSYEQYF
CDR3 DNA: TGTGCCAGCAGTCCCCATTCGGGGGGAAGCTCCTACGAGCAGTACTTC
D gene: TRBD2
clone size: NA
J gene: TRBJ2-7
V gene: TRBV6-6

CDR3 protein: CASSLFAGSIMNTEAFF
CDR3 DNA: TGTGCCAGCAGCTTATTCGCAGGCAGCATCATGAACACTGAAGCTTTCTTT
D gene: NA
clone size: NA
J gene: TRBJ1-1
V gene: TRBV7-3

CDR3 protein: CASSPHTGETQYF
CDR3 DNA: TGTGCCAGCAGTCCCCACACAGGGGAGACCCAGTACTTC
D gene: NA
clone size: once
J gene: TRBJ2-5
V gene: TRBV27

CDR3 protein: CASSVAPTGTNTEAFF
CDR3 DNA: TGTGCCAGCAGCGTAGCCCCCACAGGGACGAACACTGAAGCTTTCTTT
D gene: NA
clone size: NA
J gene: TRBJ1-1
V gene: TRBV9

CDR3 protein: CASRPDRLNTEAFF
CDR3 DNA: TGCGCCAGCAGGCCGGACAGGCTCAACACTGAAGCTTTCTTT
D gene: TRBD1
clone size: NA
J gene: TRBJ1-1
V gene: TRBV5-1

CDR3 protein: CASSAGGETQYF
CDR3 DNA: TGTGCCAGCAGTGCGGGAGGAGAGACCCAGTACTTC
D gene: TRBD2
clone size: NA
J gene: TRBJ2-5
V gene: TRBV25-1

CDR3 protein: CASSVRAGGPETQYF
CDR3 DNA: TGTGCCAGCAGCGTAAGAGCGGGGGGGCCGGAGACCCAGTACTTC
D gene: TRBD2
clone size: NA
J gene: TRBJ2-5
V gene: TRBV9

CDR3 protein: CASSQPSVGTDTQYF
CDR3 DNA: TGTGCCAGCAGCCAACCTAGCGTCGGCACAGATACGCAGTATTTT
D gene: NA
clone size: few
J gene: TRBJ2-3
V gene: TRBV3-1/TRBV3-2

CDR3 protein: CASNRDRGSNQPQHF
CDR3 DNA: TGTGCCAGCAACCGGGACAGGGGGTCCAATCAGCCCCAGCATTTT
D gene: TRBD1
clone size: NA
J gene: TRBJ1-5
V gene: TRBV2